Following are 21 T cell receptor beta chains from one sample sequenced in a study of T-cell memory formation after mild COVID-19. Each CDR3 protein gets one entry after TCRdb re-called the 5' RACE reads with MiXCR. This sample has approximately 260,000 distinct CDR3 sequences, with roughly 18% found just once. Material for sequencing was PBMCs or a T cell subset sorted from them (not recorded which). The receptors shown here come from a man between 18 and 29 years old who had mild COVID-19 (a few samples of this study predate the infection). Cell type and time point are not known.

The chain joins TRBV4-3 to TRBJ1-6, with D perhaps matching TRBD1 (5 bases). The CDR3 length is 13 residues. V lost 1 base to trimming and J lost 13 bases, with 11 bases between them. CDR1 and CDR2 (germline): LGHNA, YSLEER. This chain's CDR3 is CASSQGQLGPLHF. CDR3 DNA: TGCGCCAGCAGCCAAGGACAGTTGGGTCCCCTCCACTTT.

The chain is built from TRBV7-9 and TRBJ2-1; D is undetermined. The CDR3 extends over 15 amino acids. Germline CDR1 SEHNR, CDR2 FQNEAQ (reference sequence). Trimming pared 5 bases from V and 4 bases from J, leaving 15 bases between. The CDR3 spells CASSIGRIPYNEQFF. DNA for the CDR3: TGTGCCAGCAGCATTGGACGGATTCCTTACAATGAGCAGTTCTTC.

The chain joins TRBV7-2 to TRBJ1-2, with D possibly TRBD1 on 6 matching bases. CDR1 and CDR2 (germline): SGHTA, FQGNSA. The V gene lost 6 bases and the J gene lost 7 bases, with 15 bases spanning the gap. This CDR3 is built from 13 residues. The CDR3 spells CASRGAQLGGYTF. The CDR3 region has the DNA TGTGCCAGCAGGGGGGCGCAACTGGGTGGCTACACCTTC. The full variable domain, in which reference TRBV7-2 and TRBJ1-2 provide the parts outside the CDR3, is GAGVSQSPSNKVTEKGKDVELRCDPISGHTALYWYRQSLGQGLEFLIYFQGNSAPDKSGLPSDRFSAERTGGSVSTLTIQRTQQEDSAVYLCASRGAQLGGYTFGSGTRLTVV.

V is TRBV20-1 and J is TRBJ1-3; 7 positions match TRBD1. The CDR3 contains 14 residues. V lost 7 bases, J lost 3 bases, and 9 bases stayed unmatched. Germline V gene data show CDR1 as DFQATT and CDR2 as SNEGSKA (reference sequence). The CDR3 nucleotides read TGCAGTGTAATGACAGGGTTAAGTGGAAACACCATATATTTT. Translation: CSVMTGLSGNTIYF.

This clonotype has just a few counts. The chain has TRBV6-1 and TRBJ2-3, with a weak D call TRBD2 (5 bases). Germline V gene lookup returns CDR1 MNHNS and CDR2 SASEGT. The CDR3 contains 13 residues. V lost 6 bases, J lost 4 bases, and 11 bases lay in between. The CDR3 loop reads CASRPGSPDTQYF. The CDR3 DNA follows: TGTGCCAGCAGGCCGGGAAGCCCAGATACGCAGTATTTT.

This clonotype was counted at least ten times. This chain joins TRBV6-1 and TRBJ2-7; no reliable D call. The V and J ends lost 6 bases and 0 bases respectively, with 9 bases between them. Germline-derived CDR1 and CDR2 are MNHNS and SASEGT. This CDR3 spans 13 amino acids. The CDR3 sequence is CASRKRSSYEQYV. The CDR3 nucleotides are TGTGCCAGCAGGAAGAGAAGCTCCTACGAGCAGTACGTC.

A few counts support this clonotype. The CDR3 is CASSWSGRLEQYF. CDR3 in DNA: TGTGCCAGCAGCTGGTCGGGCCGTCTAGAGCAGTACTTC. V and J are TRBV7-2 and TRBJ2-7; D is ambiguous. Per the germline V gene, CDR1 is SGHTA and CDR2 is FQGNSA. Trimming took off 4 bases at V and 7 bases at J, with 14 bases between the two ends. CDR3 length: 13 residues.

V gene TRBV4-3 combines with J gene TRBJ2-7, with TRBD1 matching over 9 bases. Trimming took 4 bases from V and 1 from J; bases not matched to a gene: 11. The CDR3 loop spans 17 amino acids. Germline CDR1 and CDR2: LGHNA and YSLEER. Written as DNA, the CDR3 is TGCGCCAGCAGCCGAGAATGGGCGGGGACAGGGTCCTACGAGCAGTACTTC. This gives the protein CASSREWAGTGSYEQYF.

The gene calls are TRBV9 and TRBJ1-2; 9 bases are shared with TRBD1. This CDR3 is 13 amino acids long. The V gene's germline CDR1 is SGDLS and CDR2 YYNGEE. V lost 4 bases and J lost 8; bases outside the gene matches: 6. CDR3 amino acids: CASSFTGGYGYTF. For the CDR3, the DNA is TGTGCCAGCAGCTTCACAGGGGGCTACGGCTACACCTTC.

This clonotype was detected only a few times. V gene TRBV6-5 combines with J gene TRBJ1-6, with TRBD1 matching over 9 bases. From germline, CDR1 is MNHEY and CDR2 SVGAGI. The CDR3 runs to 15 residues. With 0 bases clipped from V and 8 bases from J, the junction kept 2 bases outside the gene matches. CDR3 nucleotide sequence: TGTGCCAGCAGTTACTCGTGGGACAGGGATTCACCCCTCCACTTT. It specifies CASSYSWDRDSPLHF.

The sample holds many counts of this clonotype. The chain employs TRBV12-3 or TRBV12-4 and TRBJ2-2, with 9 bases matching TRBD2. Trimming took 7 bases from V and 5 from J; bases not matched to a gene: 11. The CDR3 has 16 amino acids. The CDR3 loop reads CASTPSLAGFTGELFF. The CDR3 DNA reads TGTGCCAGCACCCCCTCGCTAGCGGGGTTTACCGGGGAGCTGTTTTTT.

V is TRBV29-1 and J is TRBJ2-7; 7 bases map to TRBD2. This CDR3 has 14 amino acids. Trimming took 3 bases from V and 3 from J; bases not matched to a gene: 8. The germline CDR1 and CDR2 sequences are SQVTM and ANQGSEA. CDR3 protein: CSVEEEGEGYEQYF. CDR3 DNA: TGCAGCGTTGAGGAGGAAGGGGAGGGCTACGAGCAGTACTTC.

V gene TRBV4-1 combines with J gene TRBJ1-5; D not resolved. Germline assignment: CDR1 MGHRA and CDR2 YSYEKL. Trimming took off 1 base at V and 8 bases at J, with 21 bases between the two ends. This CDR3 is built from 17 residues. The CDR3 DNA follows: TGCGCCAGCAGCCAAGCCTTTGCCCACCCCATGGCGAAGCCCCAGCATTTT. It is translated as CASSQAFAHPMAKPQHF.

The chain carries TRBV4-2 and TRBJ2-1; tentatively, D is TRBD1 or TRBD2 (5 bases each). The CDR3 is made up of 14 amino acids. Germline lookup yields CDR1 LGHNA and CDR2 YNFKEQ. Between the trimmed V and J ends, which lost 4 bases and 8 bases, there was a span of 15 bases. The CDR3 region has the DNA TGTGCCAGCAGCCCAGGGCCAGCCGGGGATGAGCAGTTCTTC. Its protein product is CASSPGPAGDEQFF.

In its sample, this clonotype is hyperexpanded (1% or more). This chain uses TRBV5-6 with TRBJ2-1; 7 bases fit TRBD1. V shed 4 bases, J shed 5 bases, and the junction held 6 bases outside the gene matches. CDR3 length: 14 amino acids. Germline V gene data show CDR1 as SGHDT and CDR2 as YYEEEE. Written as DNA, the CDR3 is TGTGCCAGCAGCCCGCCGGGACAGCACAATGAGCAGTTCTTC. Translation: CASSPPGQHNEQFF.

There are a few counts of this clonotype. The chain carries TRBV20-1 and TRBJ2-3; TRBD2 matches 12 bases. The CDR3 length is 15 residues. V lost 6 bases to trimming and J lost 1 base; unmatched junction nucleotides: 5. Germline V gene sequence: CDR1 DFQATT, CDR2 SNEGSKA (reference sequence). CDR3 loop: CSASGTSGRTDTQYF. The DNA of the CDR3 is TGCAGTGCCTCAGGGACTAGCGGGCGCACAGATACGCAGTATTTT.

DNA of the CDR3: TGCAGTGCTTATATCAGGGGGCTTAGCAATCAGCCCCAGCATTTT. It encodes CSAYIRGLSNQPQHF. V is TRBV20-1 and J is TRBJ1-5; 8 bases match TRBD1. Per germline, CDR1 DFQATT and CDR2 SNEGSKA (reference sequence). The V and J ends lost 5 bases and 0 bases, in that order; junction bases with no gene match: 6. The CDR3 is 15 amino acids.

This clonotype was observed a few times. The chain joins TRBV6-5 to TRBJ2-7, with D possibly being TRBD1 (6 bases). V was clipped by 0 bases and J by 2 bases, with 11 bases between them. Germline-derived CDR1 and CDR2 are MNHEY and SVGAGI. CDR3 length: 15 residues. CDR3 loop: CASSYSPDRPYEQYF. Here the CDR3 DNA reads TGTGCCAGCAGTTACTCCCCCGACAGGCCCTACGAGCAGTACTTC.

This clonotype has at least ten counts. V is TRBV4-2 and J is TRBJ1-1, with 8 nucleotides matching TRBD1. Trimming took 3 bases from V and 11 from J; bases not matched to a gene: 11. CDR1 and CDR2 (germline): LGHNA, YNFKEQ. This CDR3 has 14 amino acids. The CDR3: CASSQGRGQGSAFF. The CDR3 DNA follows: TGTGCCAGCAGCCAGGGTAGAGGACAGGGCAGCGCTTTCTTT.

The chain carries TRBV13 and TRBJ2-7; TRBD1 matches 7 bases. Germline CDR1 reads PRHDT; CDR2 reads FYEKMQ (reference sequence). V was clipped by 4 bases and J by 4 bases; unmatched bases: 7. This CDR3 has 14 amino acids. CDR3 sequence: CASSSHRDSYEQYF. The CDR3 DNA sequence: TGTGCCAGCAGCTCCCACCGGGACAGTTACGAGCAGTACTTC.

The CDR3 loop is CASGTSGTNTEAFF. For the CDR3, the DNA is TGTGCCAGCGGGACGAGTGGGACGAACACTGAAGCTTTCTTT. This rearrangement joins TRBV12-3 or TRBV12-4 to TRBJ1-1, with D possibly being TRBD1 (5 bases). The CDR3 runs to 14 residues. Trimming took off 8 bases at V and 1 base at J, with 14 bases between the two ends.